These 8 T cell receptor beta chains were sequenced from one sample in a study of CD8 T cells in ankylosing spondylitis. Each CDR3 protein is one row after TCRdb ran MiXCR on the 5' RACE reads. The data contain 150,000 to 250,000 distinct CDR3 sequences, 9.5% to 15% of them singletons. The sample was blood, either unsorted or a sorted T cell fraction (not recorded which). Every receptor here comes from a male donor with ankylosing spondylitis or in good health (not recorded which).

The chain employs TRBV11-2 and TRBJ1-1; TRBD1 is a possible D gene (6 bases). The CDR3 has 15 residues. Trimming took 1 base from V and 1 from J, leaving 10 bases between them. The germline V gene encodes CDR1 SGHAT and CDR2 FQNNGV. The CDR3 is CASSLGPGQNTEAFF. The CDR3 DNA is TGTGCCAGCAGCTTAGGTCCGGGACAGAACACTGAAGCTTTCTTT.

This clonotype turned up a few times. V and J are TRBV10-2 and TRBJ2-7; D is undetermined. In germline, CDR1 is WSHSY, CDR2 SAAADI. The ends were cut back, 10 bases at V and 6 bases at J, with 13 bases in the middle. This CDR3 has 11 amino acids. CDR3 sequence: CATEEYGEQYF. The DNA for the CDR3 is TGCGCCACCGAGGAATACGGCGAGCAGTACTTC.

This clonotype was observed at least ten times. This chain links TRBV6-2 or TRBV6-3 with TRBJ2-7; D gene uncertain. Trimming stripped 4 bases from V and 6 bases from J, with 13 bases between. The CDR3 has 13 residues. Looked up from germline, CDR1 is MNHEY and CDR2 is SVGEGT. In DNA, the CDR3 is TGTGCCAGCAGTTCCACGACTGCCGGCGAGCAGTACTTC. As protein: CASSSTTAGEQYF.

At least ten counts were recorded for this clonotype. The chain joins TRBV12-3 or TRBV12-4 to TRBJ2-2; possible D gene TRBD1, 5 bases. This CDR3 contains 15 residues. Between the trimmed V and J ends, which lost 3 bases and 2 bases, there was a span of 10 bases. CDR3 protein: CASSFGQGNTGELFF. CDR3 coding DNA: TGTGCCAGCAGTTTTGGGCAGGGTAACACCGGGGAGCTGTTTTTT.

The chain is built from TRBV4-1 and TRBJ1-2; the match to TRBD1 covers 7 bases. The V segment lost 1 base and the J segment 4 bases; nucleotides outside the gene matches: 3. The CDR3 is 14 residues long. Looked up from germline, CDR1 is MGHRA and CDR2 is YSYEKL. Here the CDR3 DNA reads TGCGCCAGCAGCCAAGCCGGACAGGTCTATGGCTACACCTTC. This encodes CASSQAGQVYGYTF.

V is TRBV9 and J is TRBJ2-3; possible D gene TRBD2, 5 bases. Germline V gene sequence: CDR1 SGDLS, CDR2 YYNGEE. Deletions cut 1 base from V and 0 bases from J, with 9 bases between. The CDR3 extends over 15 amino acids. DNA of the CDR3: TGTGCCAGCAGCGTATCTCGGGGTAGCACAGATACGCAGTATTTT. Translated: CASSVSRGSTDTQYF.

This clonotype has only a few counts. The chain carries TRBV4-1 and TRBJ1-4, with 7 bases that match TRBD1. This CDR3 contains 14 residues. Losses at the gene ends were 0 bases for V and 10 bases for J; bases not matched to a gene: 5. The V gene's germline CDR1 is MGHRA and CDR2 YSYEKL. CDR3 coding DNA: TGCGCCAGCAGCCAAGAAGGGACAGTGGCAAAACTGTTTTTT. Protein: CASSQEGTVAKLFF.

The rearrangement uses TRBV12-3 or TRBV12-4 and TRBJ2-1; no clear D gene. The CDR3 contains 15 residues. V was clipped by 3 bases and J by 0 bases, with 9 bases between them. This CDR3 is CASSFQANSYNEQFF. In nucleotides, the CDR3 is TGTGCCAGCAGTTTTCAAGCGAACTCCTACAATGAGCAGTTCTTC.